These 4 T cell receptor beta chains were all obtained from the same sample, sequenced in a study of neurological immune-mediated disorders. Using its own MiXCR run on the 5' RACE reads, TCRdb lists one record per CDR3 protein. The sample has around 30,000 distinct CDR3 sequences, 10% to 15% seen once; the top ten hold almost 8%. Sequences were obtained from PBMCs. Receptors were obtained from a man in his sixties in good health.

This clonotype came up many times. The rearrangement joins TRBV7-2 to TRBJ2-1; D not certain. V dropped 3 bases and J dropped 4 bases, with 10 bases sitting between them. This CDR3 is built from 14 residues. CDR1 and CDR2 (germline): SGHTA, FQGNSA. The CDR3 coding sequence is TGTGCCAGCAGCTTGGGCCTGGAGTACAATGAGCAGTTCTTC. It encodes CASSLGLEYNEQFF.

In its sample, this clonotype was seen many times. The V call is TRBV7-9, the J call TRBJ2-5, with D possibly being TRBD1 (6 bases). V lost 5 bases to trimming and J lost 5 bases, with 18 bases between them. Germline-derived CDR1 and CDR2 are SEHNR and FQNEAQ (reference sequence). This CDR3 region has 15 residues. The CDR3 reads CASSPGQTLWETQYF. Written as DNA, the CDR3 is TGTGCCAGCAGCCCAGGACAGACCCTTTGGGAGACCCAGTACTTC.

This clonotype is judged medium-sized (0.01 to 0.1%). The chain recombines TRBV5-1 with TRBJ1-5, with 8 positions matching TRBD1. CDR3 size: 16 residues. The V gene end was trimmed by 1 base and the J gene end by 0 bases; junction bases not matched to a gene: 3. Germline CDR1 is SGHRS and CDR2 is YFSETQ. The CDR3 region is CASSLRQGASNQPQHF. The CDR3, as DNA: TGCGCCAGCAGCTTGAGGCAGGGGGCTAGCAATCAGCCCCAGCATTTT.

This chain links TRBV20-1 with TRBJ2-3; 7 bases match TRBD2. The V segment lost 5 bases and the J segment 0 bases; nucleotides outside the gene matches: 11. There are 16 residues in the CDR3. Germline-derived CDR1 and CDR2 are DFQATT and SNEGSKA (reference sequence). CDR3 loop: CSAGWRERDSTDTQYF. Written as DNA, the CDR3 is TGCAGTGCTGGATGGAGAGAGCGGGATAGCACAGATACGCAGTATTTT.